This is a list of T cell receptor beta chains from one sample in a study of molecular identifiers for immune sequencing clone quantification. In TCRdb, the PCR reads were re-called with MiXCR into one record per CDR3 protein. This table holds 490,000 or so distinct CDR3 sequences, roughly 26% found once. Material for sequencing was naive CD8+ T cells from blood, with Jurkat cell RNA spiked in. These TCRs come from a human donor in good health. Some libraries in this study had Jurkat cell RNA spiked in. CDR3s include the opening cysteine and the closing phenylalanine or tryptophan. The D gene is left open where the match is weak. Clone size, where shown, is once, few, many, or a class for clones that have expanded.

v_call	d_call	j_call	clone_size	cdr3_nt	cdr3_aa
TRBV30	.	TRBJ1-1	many	TGTGCCTGGAGTGTGAATGTAAGGAACACTGAAGCTTTCTTT	CAWSVNVRNTEAFF
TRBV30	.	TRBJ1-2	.	TGTGCCTGGTTTAATTATCTGGGCTACACCTTC	CAWFNYLGYTF
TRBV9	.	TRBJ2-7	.	TGTGCCAGCAGCGTAGAAGGCAGGGGGGACTACGAGCAGTACTTC	CASSVEGRGDYEQYF
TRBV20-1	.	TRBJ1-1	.	TGCAGTGCTAGAGATGTGGGGTGGTCAGACACTGAAGCTTTCTTT	CSARDVGWSDTEAFF
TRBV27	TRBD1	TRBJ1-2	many	TGTGCCAGCAGTATGGGACAGGCAAATGGCTACACCTTC	CASSMGQANGYTF
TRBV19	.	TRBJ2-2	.	TGTGCCACCCCGAAGGGGGGGGGGCAGACCGGGGAGCTGTTTTTT	CATPKGGGQTGELFF
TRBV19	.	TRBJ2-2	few	.	CASTSDALNTGELFF
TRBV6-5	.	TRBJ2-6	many	TGTGCCAGCAAAGGGGGGGCCTCTGGGGCCAACGTCCTGACTTTC	CASKGGASGANVLTF
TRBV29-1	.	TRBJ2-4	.	TGCAGCGTGAGGGAACCCATTCAGTACTTC	CSVREPIQYF
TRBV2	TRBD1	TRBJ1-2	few	TGTGCCAGCAGTGAAGGTGTGGGACAGGGGTTATATGGCTACACCTTC	CASSEGVGQGLYGYTF
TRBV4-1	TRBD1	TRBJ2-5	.	TGCGCCAGCAGCCAGTACAGGGGGCACGAGACCCAGTACTTC	CASSQYRGHETQYF
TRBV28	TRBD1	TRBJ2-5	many	TGTGCCAGCAGTTTCCGGGACAGGGGACAAGAGACCCAGTACTTC	CASSFRDRGQETQYF
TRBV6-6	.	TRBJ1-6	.	TGTGCCAGCAGCCCCTTTAGGGGGTCCCATAATTCACCCCTCCACTTT	CASSPFRGSHNSPLHF
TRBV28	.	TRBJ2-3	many	TGTGCCAGCAGTTTAGGGGTTAGTGGAGGCACAGATACGCAGTATTTT	CASSLGVSGGTDTQYF
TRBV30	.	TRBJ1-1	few	TGTGCCTGGAGACGTCTATTAGGTTTTGGCACTGAAGCTTTCTTT	CAWRRLLGFGTEAFF
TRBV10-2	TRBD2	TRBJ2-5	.	TGCGCCAGCAGGGACAGAGTAGCGGGAGGGCAAGAGACCCAGTACTTC	CASRDRVAGGQETQYF
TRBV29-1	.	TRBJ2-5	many	TGCAGCGTTGAATCAGGGGGCGGGAGGGAGACCCAGTACTTC	CSVESGGGRETQYF
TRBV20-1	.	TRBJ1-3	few	TGCAGTGCTAGAGGGTTTGGGACGGTTGCGGGAAACACCATATATTTT	CSARGFGTVAGNTIYF
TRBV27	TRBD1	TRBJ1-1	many	TGTGCCAGCAGTTTATCCGGGACAGGGTACACTGAAGCTTTCTTT	CASSLSGTGYTEAFF
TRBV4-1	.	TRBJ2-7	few	TGCGCCAGCAGCCAGTCTACCGGGGCCGAGCAGTACTTC	CASSQSTGAEQYF
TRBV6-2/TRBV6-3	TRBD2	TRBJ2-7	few	TGTGCCAGCACCCGAGTAGGGACTAGCGGGAGCTACGAGCAGTACTTC	CASTRVGTSGSYEQYF
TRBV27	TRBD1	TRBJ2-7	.	TGTGCCAGCAGTCTCCTAACTCACACAGGGGCCCACGAGCAGTACTTC	CASSLLTHTGAHEQYF
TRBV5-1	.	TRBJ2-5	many	TGCGCCAGCAGCTTGGTTGAAGAGACCCAGTACTTC	CASSLVEETQYF
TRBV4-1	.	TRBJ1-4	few	TGCGCCAGCAGCCAAGAAGGTAATGCGGCGCCTAGGGAAAAACTGTTTTTT	CASSQEGNAAPREKLFF
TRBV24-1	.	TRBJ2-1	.	TGTGCCACCAGTCCGGGACGGATTAACAATGAGCAGTTCTTC	CATSPGRINNEQFF
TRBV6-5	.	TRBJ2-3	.	TGTGCCAGCAGTCCGGGCCGACTAGGTAGCCCAGATACGCAGTATTTT	CASSPGRLGSPDTQYF
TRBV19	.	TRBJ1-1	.	TGTGCCAGTAGTATTAATTCGGTGGGATTCGGCACTGAAGCTTTCTTT	CASSINSVGFGTEAFF
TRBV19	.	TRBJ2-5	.	TGTGCCAGTAGTCCGGAGGACAGCTCCCAAGAGACCCAGTACTTC	CASSPEDSSQETQYF
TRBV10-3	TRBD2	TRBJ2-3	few	TGTGCCATCAGTGGGCGGGAGCTTGGGGATACGCAGTATTTT	CAISGRELGDTQYF
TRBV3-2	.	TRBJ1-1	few	TGTGCCAGCAGCTTTAGTATCCTCAGCGGAGGGAACACTGAAGCTTTCTTT	CASSFSILSGGNTEAFF
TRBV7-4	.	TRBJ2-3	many	TGTGCCAGCAGCTTATGCGGCCCAGATACGCAGTATTTT	CASSLCGPDTQYF
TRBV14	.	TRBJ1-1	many	TGTGCCAGCAGCCAAGGAGGGGCCACTGAAGCTTTCTTT	CASSQGGATEAFF
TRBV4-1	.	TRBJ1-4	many	TGCGCCAGCAGCCCCGGAGAGGTTAATAATGAAAAACTGTTTTTT	CASSPGEVNNEKLFF
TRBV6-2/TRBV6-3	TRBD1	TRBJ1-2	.	TGTGCCAGCAGTTACCCACAGGGGGGAGACTATGGCTACACCTTC	CASSYPQGGDYGYTF
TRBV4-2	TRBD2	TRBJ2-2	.	TGTGCCAGCAGTCTTAGTAGCGGGAGCGGTACCGGGGAGCTGTTTTTT	CASSLSSGSGTGELFF
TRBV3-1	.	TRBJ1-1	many	TGTGCCAGCAGCAGGGTTATGAACACTGAAGCTTTCTTT	CASSRVMNTEAFF
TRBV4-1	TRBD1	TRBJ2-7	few	TGCGCCAGCAGCCAGAGGACAGGGGTCTACGAGCAGTACTTC	CASSQRTGVYEQYF
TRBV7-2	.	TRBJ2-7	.	TGTGCCAGCAGCGCCGGGGTCCATTCAACCTACGAGCAGTACTTC	CASSAGVHSTYEQYF
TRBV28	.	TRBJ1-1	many	TGTGCCAGCAGTTTTTTAGGGACAAAGAACACTGAAGCTTTCTTT	CASSFLGTKNTEAFF
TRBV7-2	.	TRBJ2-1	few	TGTGCCAGCAGCTTAGTAGAGGGGCCTTCCTACAATGAGCAGTTCTTC	CASSLVEGPSYNEQFF
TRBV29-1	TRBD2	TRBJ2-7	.	TGCAGCTGGACGGGACTAGCGAAGTCGGGTTACTACGAGCAGTACTTC	CSWTGLAKSGYYEQYF
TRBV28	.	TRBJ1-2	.	TGTGCCAGCAGTTCGCGTTTGGGACCAGGGTTCCATGGCTACACCTTC	CASSSRLGPGFHGYTF
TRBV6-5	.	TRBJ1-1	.	TGTGCCAGCAGTTACGCTCCGGGGGGCGCTGAAGCTTTCTTT	CASSYAPGGAEAFF
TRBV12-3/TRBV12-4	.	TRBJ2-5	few	TGTGCCAGCAGGAAAACTAGTTTGCAGGAGACCCAGTACTTC	CASRKTSLQETQYF
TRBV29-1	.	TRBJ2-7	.	TGCAGCGTTGGTAACCGGGGGGCGCCGTCCTTC	CSVGNRGAPSF
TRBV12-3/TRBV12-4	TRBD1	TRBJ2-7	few	TGTGCCAGCACCGAAGGACAGGGCTACGAGCAGTACTTC	CASTEGQGYEQYF
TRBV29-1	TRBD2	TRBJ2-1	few	TGCAGCGTTGAAGATGGCCTAGCGGGACTGGGGGTCAATGAGCAGTTCTTC	CSVEDGLAGLGVNEQFF
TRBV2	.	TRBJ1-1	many	TGTGCCAGCATAACCAGAAGTAACACTGAAGCTTTCTTT	CASITRSNTEAFF
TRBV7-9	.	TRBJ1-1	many	TGTGCCAGCAGCTCCGACAGGCCCCTGGATGAAGCTTTCTTT	CASSSDRPLDEAFF
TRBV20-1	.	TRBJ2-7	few	TGCAGTGCGCCCCCCGCGGGCTCCTACGAGCAGTACTTC	CSAPPAGSYEQYF
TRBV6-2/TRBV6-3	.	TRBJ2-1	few	TGTGCCAGCAGTTACGATGGACGGGTAAACAATGAGCAGTTCTTC	CASSYDGRVNNEQFF
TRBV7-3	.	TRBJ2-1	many	TGTGCCAGCAGCTTAGACGGGAATGAGCAGTTCTTC	CASSLDGNEQFF